Listed here are 17 T cell receptor beta chains from one sample, sequenced in a study of blood T cell repertoires in COVID-19. The repertoire was sequenced with immunoSEQ multiplex PCR; TCRdb's copy has only in-frame clones and lacks some. The data contain 130,000 or so clones, around three quarters of them singletons. The sample taken for sequencing was peripheral blood. These receptor sequences come from a man aged 50 to 59 with acute or convalescent COVID-19.

This clone was observed once. The chain has TRBV19 and TRBJ1-6; D remains unclear. CDR3 length: 14 amino acids. Germline CDR1 LNHDA, CDR2 SQIVND (reference sequence). The ends were cut back, 5 bases at V and 2 bases at J, with 7 bases in the middle. In nucleotides, the CDR3 is TGTGCCAGTAGTCCCCAAACCTATAATTCACCCCTCCACTTT. Protein: CASSPQTYNSPLHF.

This clone appeared a few times. The genes are TRBV5-5 and TRBJ2-1; possibly TRBD2 for D (7 bases). The CDR3 contains 14 residues. Germline lookup yields CDR1 SGHKS and CDR2 YYEKEE (reference sequence). V shed 4 bases and J shed 5 bases, with 13 bases lying between them. The CDR3 here is CASSLLGGHNEQFF. In DNA form, the CDR3 reads TGTGCCAGCAGCCTGCTGGGGGGGCACAATGAGCAGTTCTTC.

The chain carries TRBV7-3 and TRBJ2-3; 10 nucleotides agree with TRBD2. The CDR3 has 17 amino acids. Germline values: CDR1 SGHTA, CDR2 FQGTGA. With 5 bases clipped from V and 4 bases from J, the junction kept 12 bases outside the gene matches. As DNA, the CDR3 is TGTGCCAGCAGCCCCCGAGCGGGGGGGCCGCGGGCAGATACGCAGTATTTT. This gives the protein CASSPRAGGPRADTQYF.

This chain joins TRBV6-1 and TRBJ2-1, with D maybe TRBD2 (5 bases). Germline-derived CDR1 and CDR2 are MNHNS and SASEGT. CDR3 length: 12 residues. Between the trimmed V and J ends, which lost 3 bases and 5 bases, there was a span of 5 bases. The CDR3 bases are TGTGCCAGCAGTGACGGGAACAATGAGCAGTTCTTC. Translated: CASSDGNNEQFF.

This clone turned up a few times. CDR3 residues: CASSFGGSNQPQHF. The CDR3 DNA follows: TGTGCCAGCAGTTTTGGGGGGAGCAATCAGCCCCAGCATTTT. The chain is built from TRBV28 and TRBJ1-5, with D perhaps matching TRBD1 (5 bases). This CDR3 is built from 14 residues. Germline CDR1 reads MDHEN; CDR2 reads SYDVKM. Deletions cut 3 bases from V and 1 base from J, with 7 bases between.

The J gene is TRBJ1-1, the V gene TRBV25-1, with 11 positions matching TRBD1. Germline CDR1 reads MGHDK; CDR2 reads SYGVNS. The CDR3 length is 17 residues. Trimming removed 5 bases from V and 5 bases from J; junction bases left unmatched: 13. CDR3 sequence reads: CASSFRGQGASWTEAFF. The DNA for the CDR3 is TGTGCCAGCAGTTTCCGTGGACAGGGGGCGAGTTGGACTGAAGCTTTCTTT. The full variable domain, rest sourced from reference TRBV25-1 and TRBJ1-1, is EADIYQTPRYLVIGTGKKITLECSQTMGHDKMYWYQQDPGMELHLIHYSYGVNSTEKGDLSSESTVSRIRTEHFPLTLESARPSHTSQYLCASSFRGQGASWTEAFFGQGTRLTVV.

V and J are TRBV5-1 and TRBJ2-3, with TRBD1 matching 8 bases. Germline values: CDR1 SGHRS, CDR2 YFSETQ. This CDR3 region has 13 residues. The trim removed 3 bases at V and 6 bases at J, leaving 3 bases unmatched. This chain's CDR3 is CASSYRQGDTQYF. The DNA for the CDR3 is TGCGCCAGCAGCTATCGACAGGGGGATACGCAGTATTTT.

This clone was recorded a few times. Other DNA sequences in the sample encode the same CDR3. This chain uses TRBV7-2 with TRBJ2-5, with 8 bases aligning to TRBD2. This CDR3 has 16 residues. Germline V gives CDR1 SGHTA, CDR2 FQGNSA. J lost 5 bases, V lost 5 bases, and 13 bases had no gene match. The chain's CDR3 is CASSLVVRGGGETQYF. In DNA form, the CDR3 reads TGTGCCAGCAGCCTGGTAGTTCGGGGCGGGGGGGAGACCCAGTACTTC.

This chain uses TRBV25-1 with TRBJ1-5; D might be TRBD1 (6 bases). This CDR3 is 12 amino acids long. Germline-derived CDR1 and CDR2 are MGHDK and SYGVNS. Trimming pared 7 bases from V and 7 bases from J, leaving 11 bases between. Written as DNA, the CDR3 is TGTGCCAGCAACTTTGGGGGCCAGCCCCAGCATTTT. Translating it yields CASNFGGQPQHF.

The rearrangement uses TRBV4-1 and TRBJ2-1; 10 nucleotides align to TRBD1. With V trimmed by 1 base and J by 8 bases, 5 bases remained unmatched. The V gene's germline CDR1 is MGHRA and CDR2 YSYEKL. This CDR3 is built from 15 residues. CDR3 in DNA: TGCGCCAGCAGCCAAGGGGGACAGGGGTCCCATGAGCAGTTCTTC. This sequence encodes CASSQGGQGSHEQFF.

Only a few counts were recorded for this clone. The rearrangement links TRBV19 to TRBJ2-1; D uncertain. With 6 bases removed from V and 0 bases from J, the gap between germline ends came to 6 bases. Germline CDR1 and CDR2: LNHDA and SQIVND (reference sequence). The CDR3 extends over 13 amino acids. The CDR3 sequence: CASSLSSYNEQFF. CDR3 sequence (DNA): TGTGCCAGTAGCCTCAGCTCCTACAATGAGCAGTTCTTC.

The chain combines TRBV12-5 with TRBJ1-3, with D perhaps matching TRBD1 (5 bases). Germline V gene data show CDR1 as LGHNT and CDR2 as FRNRAP. The length of the CDR3 is 15 residues. V was shortened by 4 bases and J by 4 bases, with 14 bases between the two germline ends. The CDR3 DNA reads TGTGCTAGTGGTTCGTGGGCGGGGGACGGAAACACCATATATTTT. Translated, it gives CASGSWAGDGNTIYF.

This clone showed up just a few times. J is TRBJ2-5 and V is TRBV24-1; D is uncertain. Germline CDR1 KGHDR, CDR2 SFDVKD. The CDR3 loop spans 16 amino acids. The ends were cut back, 4 bases at V and 2 bases at J, with 16 bases in the middle. The CDR3 DNA reads TGTGCCACCAGTGAGCATCCCACCAACTCTCAAGAGACCCAGTACTTC. Translated, it gives CATSEHPTNSQETQYF.

This rearrangement joins TRBV6-5 to TRBJ2-3; D possibly corresponds to TRBD1 (6 bases). Per germline, CDR1 MNHEY and CDR2 SVGAGI. The V gene lost 6 bases and the J gene lost 0 bases, with 7 bases spanning the gap. This CDR3 contains 13 residues. CDR3 residues: CASRGQSTDTQYF. In nucleotides, the CDR3 is TGTGCCAGCAGAGGACAGAGCACAGATACGCAGTATTTT.

The rearrangement joins TRBV7-9 to TRBJ1-1, with 9 bases aligning to TRBD1. Germline V CDR1 and CDR2: SEHNR, FQNEAQ (reference sequence). V gave up 5 bases and J gave up 4 bases; unmatched junction bases: 11. CDR3 length equals 16 residues. Written as DNA, the CDR3 is TGTGCCAGCAGCCGTTCGGGGGTACAGGGGGCCACTGAAGCTTTCTTT. It yields the protein CASSRSGVQGATEAFF.

The chain carries TRBV10-3 and TRBJ2-5, with TRBD1 as a possible D gene (5 bases). The germline V and J ends were trimmed by 0 bases and 3 bases, with 11 bases remaining between them. Per the germline V gene, CDR1 is ENHRY and CDR2 is SYGVKD. This CDR3 has 15 amino acids. The CDR3 region has the DNA TGTGCCATCAGTGAGTCGATGGCAGGGAAAGAGACCCAGTACTTC. Protein sequence: CAISESMAGKETQYF.

The chain uses TRBV10-1 and TRBJ2-1; 7 positions match TRBD1. The junction had 15 bases not matched to a gene; V was cut back by 4 bases and J by 6 bases. The CDR3 totals 17 residues. Germline-derived CDR1 and CDR2 are WNHNN and SYGVQD (reference sequence). The CDR3 sequence: CASSGIRMDRNSNEQFF. CDR3 coding DNA: TGCGCCAGCAGTGGTATCAGGATGGACAGGAACTCCAATGAGCAGTTCTTC.